The next 9 T cell receptor beta chains were all read from a single sample in a study of shared clonotypes between healthy human individuals. CD45RO negativity and positive selection for CCR7 defined naive CD8 cells, a population that excluded terminally differentiated effector memory CD45RA+ cells. Libraries were prepared by immunoSEQ multiplex PCR; TCRdb keeps only in-frame clonotypes and omits some of them. Altogether fewer than 850,000 clones are present, approximately 96% being singletons, with the ten largest covering under 0.3%. Sequenced material: naive CD8+ T cells sorted from blood. These receptors were collected from a man aged 30-40 years in good health.

V usage is TRBV2 and J usage is TRBJ2-1; the match to TRBD2 covers 10 bases. J was trimmed by 0 bases and V by 6 bases; bases with no gene match: 8. This CDR3 spans 17 amino acids. Germline CDR1 is SNHLY and CDR2 is FYNNEI. CDR3 DNA sequence: TGTGCCAGCAGAGGGACTAGCGCTAAGAGCTCCTACAATGAGCAGTTCTTC. It specifies CASRGTSAKSSYNEQFF.

The chain is built from TRBV7-8 and TRBJ2-2; no definite D call. The V and J ends lost 3 bases and 0 bases respectively, with 20 bases between them. The CDR3 runs to 19 residues. Germline V gives CDR1 SGHVS, CDR2 FQNEAQ. The CDR3 region has the DNA TGTGCCAGCAGCTTTCATTGGTTTCAAATGGGCACGAACACCGGGGAGCTGTTTTTT. Translating it yields CASSFHWFQMGTNTGELFF.

This chain links TRBV27 with TRBJ2-7, with D unclear. V was pared by 5 bases and J by 2 bases, with 10 bases between. This CDR3 has 13 amino acids. The germline V gene encodes CDR1 MNHEY and CDR2 SMNVEV (reference sequence). CDR3 sequence (DNA): TGTGCCAGCAGTGAAGGATATCCCTACGAGCAGTACTTC. It encodes CASSEGYPYEQYF.

The rearrangement joins TRBV7-6 to TRBJ2-2, with 10 bases that match TRBD2. CDR3 length: 16 residues. V was pared by 6 bases and J by 8 bases, with 12 bases of the junction left unmatched. The germline gives CDR1 SGHVS, CDR2 FNYEAQ. This chain's CDR3 is CASSLAPLAGAGELFF. CDR3 DNA sequence: TGTGCCAGCAGTCTAGCGCCCCTAGCGGGAGCAGGGGAGCTGTTTTTT.

The V and J genes are TRBV5-6 and TRBJ1-5; D is unclear. Germline CDR1 is SGHDT and CDR2 is YYEEEE. V was clipped by 4 bases and J by 0 bases, with 11 bases between them. There are 15 residues in the CDR3. The CDR3 protein is CASSPSRSSNQPQHF. As DNA, the CDR3 is TGTGCCAGCAGCCCCTCCCGGTCTAGCAATCAGCCCCAGCATTTT.

V is TRBV5-6 and J is TRBJ2-2; D not certain. CDR1 is SGHDT, CDR2 YYEEEE, per germline. This CDR3 is 15 amino acids long. Trimming shortened V by 1 base and J by 4 bases, and 11 bases separated the two germline ends. The CDR3 is CASSLFRTATGELFF. The CDR3 nucleotides are TGTGCCAGCAGCTTGTTTCGAACAGCCACCGGGGAGCTGTTTTTT.

The chain couples TRBV28 to TRBJ2-7; TRBD1 matches 8 bases. Germline V gene data show CDR1 as MDHEN and CDR2 as SYDVKM. V shed 2 bases, J shed 12 bases, and the junction held 6 bases outside the gene matches. The CDR3 totals 12 residues. CDR3: CASSLPGQGGYF. CDR3 coding DNA: TGTGCCAGCAGTTTACCCGGACAGGGCGGGTACTTC.

The V and J genes are TRBV5-1 and TRBJ2-5, with 8 bases that match TRBD1. The germline CDR1 and CDR2 sequences are SGHRS and YFSETQ. V shed 1 base and J 2 bases; nucleotides not matched to a gene: 7. CDR3 length: 16 residues. For the CDR3, the DNA is TGCGCCAGCAGCTTGTGGGACAGGTCGGCGCAAGAGACCCAGTACTTC. Its translation is CASSLWDRSAQETQYF.

J is TRBJ2-7 and V is TRBV27; TRBD1 might be the D (6 bases). Trimming removed 5 bases at V and 11 bases at J, with 13 bases between. This CDR3 region has 11 residues. Germline lookup yields CDR1 MNHEY and CDR2 SMNVEV (reference sequence). The CDR3 reads CASSRGNEEYF. CDR3 DNA sequence: TGTGCCAGCAGTAGGGGGAATGAGGAGTACTTC.